The rows below give T cell receptor beta chains drawn from one sample of a study of cytomegalovirus exposure and HLA in healthy donors. TCRdb's copy holds only in-frame clones and misses some; the assay was immunoSEQ multiplex PCR. The sample contains about 190,000 clones, about four fifths of which appear only once. Sample: PBMCs. Receptors originate from a woman in her 30s in good health and CMV-seropositive. Both conserved end residues are part of each CDR3. D genes are given only for firm matches. The size entry is marked missing in some rows and otherwise reads once, few, many or a size class.

few TRBD1 TRBJ2-7 TRBV6-1 TGTGCCAGCAGCCAGACAGGGGCCCCCTACGAGCAGTACTTC CASSQTGAPYEQYF
. . TRBJ2-1 TRBV7-8 TGTGCCAGCAGTTCTCGGGAGCAGTTCTTC CASSSREQFF
. . TRBJ2-6 TRBV5-1 TGCGCCAGCAGCTTGGGGGGTACGGGAGGGGCCAACGTCCTGACTTTC CASSLGGTGGANVLTF
. . TRBJ2-7 TRBV20-1 TGCAGTGGCAGGGTAGACTACGAGCAGTACTTC CSGRVDYEQYF
. . TRBJ1-1 TRBV7-8 TGTGCCAGCAGCCCAAAGCGGAACACTGAAGCTTTCTTT CASSPKRNTEAFF
. . TRBJ2-1 TRBV5-4 TGTGCCAGCAGCCTCCCCAAAGCTCCGGGTAGCAATGAGCAGTTCTTC CASSLPKAPGSNEQFF
once TRBD1 TRBJ2-6 TRBV6-1 TGTGCCAGTCGACAGGGCCTCTCTGGGGCCAACGTCCTGACTTTC CASRQGLSGANVLTF
. . TRBJ1-2 TRBV9 TGTGCCAGCGCGCCGGACCCAGGGATCTGGGGCTACACCTTC CASAPDPGIWGYTF
. TRBD1 TRBJ1-5 TRBV2 TGTGCCAGCAGATTAGGACAGGCAAGCAATCAGCCCCAGCATTTT CASRLGQASNQPQHF
few TRBD1 TRBJ2-7 TRBV5-1 TGCGCCAGCAGCCCGGCGGGTGGGGACAGGGGAACCTACGAGCAGTACTTC CASSPAGGDRGTYEQYF
. TRBD1 TRBJ1-4 TRBV4-3 TGCGCCAGCAGCCAAACCGGGACAGGGTGGAGAAAACTGTTTTTT CASSQTGTGWRKLFF
. . TRBJ1-4 TRBV10-3 TGTGCCATCAGTGAGCGACTAGGTGAAAAACTGTTTTTT CAISERLGEKLFF
. . TRBJ2-1 TRBV2 TGTGCCAGCAGTGATGTAAGACTTCTCGAGAGGAATGAGCAGTTCTTC CASSDVRLLERNEQFF
. . TRBJ1-2 TRBV6-5 TGTGCCAGCAGTTACACGTCACAAGCTAACTATGGCTACACCTTC CASSYTSQANYGYTF
. . TRBJ1-1 TRBV18 TGTGCCAGCTCACCGCAGGGTACCGACACTGAAGCTTTCTTT CASSPQGTDTEAFF
. . TRBJ2-7 TRBV27 TGTGCCAGTATGGGAAACTGGAGGGGTTACGAGCAGTACTTC CASMGNWRGYEQYF
. . TRBJ1-1 TRBV5-1 TGCGCCAGCAGCTTGCGAGGGAACACTGAAGCTTTCTTT CASSLRGNTEAFF
. TRBD1 TRBJ2-2 TRBV6-5 TGTGCCAGCAGAAAGGACAGGGCCCCCGGGGAGCTGTTTTTT CASRKDRAPGELFF
. . TRBJ2-2 TRBV4-1 TGCGCCAGCAGCCAAGCGGACAGTAGGACCGGGGAGCTGTTTTTT CASSQADSRTGELFF
. TRBD1 TRBJ1-1 TRBV6-5 TGTGCCAGCGACAGGGGCACTGAAGCTTTCTTT CASDRGTEAFF
. TRBD1 TRBJ2-5 TRBV5-1 TGCGCCAGCAGCTCGACAGGGGTTCAAGAGACCCAGTACTTC CASSSTGVQETQYF
. TRBD1 TRBJ2-7 TRBV5-1 TGCGCCAGCAGCGGACAGGGCTACGAGCAGTACTTC CASSGQGYEQYF
. . TRBJ1-2 TRBV15 TGTGCCACCAGCAGAGGGGGGGAGGGCCTTCGAGGGGCTGGCTACACCTTC CATSRGGEGLRGAGYTF
. . TRBJ1-2 TRBV6-5 TGTGCCAGCAGACCAGGGGACTATGGCTACACCTTC CASRPGDYGYTF
. TRBD2 TRBJ2-3 TRBV9 TGTGCCAGCAGCAGACAGTCCGGGACTAGCGGGGGGTACACAGATACGCAGTATTTT CASSRQSGTSGGYTDTQYF
few . TRBJ1-2 TRBV4-3 TGCGCCAGCAGCCAAGGTCATCAAGGGAGCTATGGCTACACCTTC CASSQGHQGSYGYTF
. TRBD1 TRBJ1-4 TRBV15 TGTGCCACCAGCAGCAGACAGGGGAGATCGACTAATGAAAAACTGTTTTTT CATSSRQGRSTNEKLFF
. . TRBJ1-1 TRBV7-9 TGTGCCAGCAGCCCACGGGAGGGGACGAGTGAAGCTTTCTTT CASSPREGTSEAFF
. . TRBJ2-7 TRBV7-9 TGTGCCAGCAGCTATGACCGGGACACGTCCTACGAGCAGTACTTC CASSYDRDTSYEQYF
. . TRBJ1-5 TRBV19 TGTGCCAGCCAGGGATCGGCGTGGCAGCCCCAGCATTTT CASQGSAWQPQHF
. . TRBJ2-7 TRBV9 TGTGCCAGCAGCGTAGATGGTATTACGCCGGGGTCTTCCTACGAGCAGTACTTC CASSVDGITPGSSYEQYF
. TRBD2 TRBJ2-5 TRBV6-1 TGTGCCAGCAGTAAAAGCGGGGGGCTCGGGGAGACCCAGTACTTC CASSKSGGLGETQYF
few TRBD1 TRBJ2-7 TRBV7-9 TGTGCCAGCAGCTTACCGGGACAGCCCTACGAGCAGTACTTC CASSLPGQPYEQYF
. . TRBJ2-6 TRBV19 TGTGCCAGCGTCCAAGGAGGGCTCCTGGCTGGGGCCAACGTCCTGACTTTC CASVQGGLLAGANVLTF
few . TRBJ1-6 TRBV28 TGTGCCAGCAGTTTACGGGTTCTCAGGACATTTTATAATTCACCCCTCCACTTT CASSLRVLRTFYNSPLHF
. . TRBJ1-6 TRBV2 TGTGCCAGCAGCCTAAGCTCTGTCAGGGTTAATTCACCCCTCCACTTT CASSLSSVRVNSPLHF
. . TRBJ1-5 TRBV19 TGTGCCAGTAGTATAGACCAGGGCAATCAGCCCCAGCATTTT CASSIDQGNQPQHF
. . TRBJ1-1 TRBV6-5 TGTGCCAGCACTTTACGGTGGGACACCACTGAAGCTTTCTTT CASTLRWDTTEAFF
. TRBD2 TRBJ2-3 TRBV19 TGTGCCAGTAGTATTCGATATGGAGCGGGAGACGAGTATTTT CASSIRYGAGDEYF
once TRBD2 TRBJ2-2 TRBV7-3 TGTGCCAGCAGCTTAACTGTGAGCGGGGGGACGAACACCGGGGAGCTGTTTTTT CASSLTVSGGTNTGELFF
. TRBD1 TRBJ1-1 TRBV7-9 TGTGCCAGCAGCATCGGACAGGCAGATACTGAAGCTTTCTTT CASSIGQADTEAFF
. . TRBJ1-6 TRBV2 TGTGCCAGTGCTCTACAGGGCGGAACTTCACCCCTCCACTTT CASALQGGTSPLHF
. . TRBJ2-5 TRBV6-6 TGTGCCAGCAGTTACCCGGGAAGAGAGACCCAGTACTTC CASSYPGRETQYF
. . TRBJ1-4 TRBV14 TGTGCCAGCAGCCAGGGGAGCGGACTTAATAATGAAAAACTGTTTTTT CASSQGSGLNNEKLFF
. . TRBJ2-1 TRBV2 TGTGCCAGCAGTGTCTCAGGGGGGAATGAGCAGTTCTTC CASSVSGGNEQFF
. TRBD1 TRBJ1-1 TRBV5-1 TGCGCCAGCAGCCGGGGACAGTTGAACACTGAAGCTTTCTTT CASSRGQLNTEAFF